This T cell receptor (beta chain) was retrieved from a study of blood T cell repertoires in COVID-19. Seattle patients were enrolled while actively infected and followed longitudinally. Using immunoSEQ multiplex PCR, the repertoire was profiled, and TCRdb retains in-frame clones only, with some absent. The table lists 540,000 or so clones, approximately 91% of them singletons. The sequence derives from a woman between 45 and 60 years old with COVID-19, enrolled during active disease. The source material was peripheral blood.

CDR3 nucleotide sequence: TGTGCCAGCAGCTCGGGACAGGGTGGGGAAAAACTGTTTTTT. It encodes CASSSGQGGEKLFF. This chain connects TRBV11-1 to TRBJ1-4; 9 bases line up with TRBD1. The CDR3 is 14 residues long. The V segment lost 4 bases and the J segment 8 bases; nucleotides outside the gene matches: 5. The germline V gene encodes CDR1 SGHAT and CDR2 FQDESV (reference sequence).